One and the same sample provided the 12 T cell receptor beta chains below, sequenced in a study of CD8+ T cells in alopecia areata. cDNA prepared by RNA extraction and subsequent reverse transcription served as the template for sequencing. Some clones are missing from TCRdb's copy, which holds only in-frame ones; the method was immunoSEQ multiplex PCR. The record shows roughly 260,000 clones for this sample, with no singletons present. The pooled cutaneous lymph node cells were sorted using several markers (CD4, CD8alpha, NKG2D, NKG2ACE and others). The sequenced sample consisted of CD4+ T cells sorted from a lymph node. These receptors all stem from a C3H/HeJ mouse with alopecia areata. The MHC haplotype of the strain is H2-k.

Concerning this clone itself: Gene names follow the mouse nomenclature. The CDR3 is cut off 3 residues early in the read; its end comes from the germline J gene. The identical CDR3 is also encoded by other nucleotide sequences in the sample. The J gene is TRBJ1-6, the V gene TRBV1, with 7 positions matching TRBD1. TRBJ1-6 is given ORF status, its function remaining uncertain. V lost 1 base, J lost 4 bases, and 1 base stayed unmatched. The CDR3 extends over 15 amino acids. Germline-derived CDR1 and CDR2 are NSQYPW and LRSPGD (reference sequence). The sequenced part of the CDR3 DNA is TGCACCTGCAGTGCAGGGGACAGTTATAATTCGCCC. Protein sequence: CTCSAGDSYNSP. The CDR3, in full, reads CTCSAGDSYNSPLYF.

This clone turned up a few times. The germline and genes are mouse ones. Read sequence stops 4 residues before the CDR3 end, and the germline J gene provides the missing end. The V call is TRBV13-1, the J call TRBJ2-7; TRBD2 aligns across 10 bases. Per the germline V gene, CDR1 is NSHNY and CDR2 is SYGAGN. This CDR3 comprises 14 residues. The CDR3 loop is CASSDALGGHEQYF. Incomplete CDR3 DNA: TGTGCCAGCAGTGATGCCCTGGGGGGGCAT.

The table lists this clone with a few counts. The gene names given are mouse names. The read falls 4 residues short of the CDR3 end, and the missing part is taken from the germline J gene. The chain employs TRBV13-1 and TRBJ2-1; 8 nucleotides agree with TRBD2. Germline V gene sequence: CDR1 NSHNY, CDR2 SYGAGN. CDR3 length equals 15 residues. The CDR3 here is CASSEWGGRWAEQFF. CDR3 DNA, as far as it was read: TGTGCCAGCAGTGAGTGGGGGGGGCGCTGGGCT.

This clone was observed a handful of times. Mouse gene names apply. Partial CDR3 DNA: TGTGCCAGCGGTGCAGGGTCGGACTCC. It is translated as CASGAGSDS. The whole CDR3 is CASGAGSDSDYTF. This chain uses TRBV13-2 with TRBJ1-2; maybe TRBD1 (5 bases). The CDR3 extends 4 residues past the end of the read, so its final part is completed from the germline J gene. Trimming took off 3 bases at V and 3 bases at J, with 9 bases between the two ends. The CDR3 has 13 residues. Germline V lookup: CDR1 NNHNN, CDR2 SYGAGS (reference sequence).

A word on this clone: A much bigger clone sits one base away, suggesting this may be a read error. Gene names are the mouse ones. The read finishes 4 residues shy of the CDR3 end, and the germline J gene is used to complete it. This chain connects TRBV19 to TRBJ1-2, with 7 bases aligning to TRBD1. Germline CDR1 is FNHDT and CDR2 is SITEND (reference sequence). J lost 2 bases, V lost 5 bases, and 6 bases had no gene match. The CDR3 runs 14 residues. The sequenced CDR3 bases are TGTGCCAGCAGCCCCGGGACAGTGAACTCC. Protein product: CASSPGTVNS. The CDR3 as a whole reads CASSPGTVNSDYTF.

This clone was seen a handful of times. Any gene name here is a mouse gene name. The read gets to within 4 residues of the CDR3 end, and the germline J gene fills in the rest. Additional DNA sequences in this sample encode the identical CDR3. The chain employs TRBV13-3 and TRBJ2-1; tentative D call: TRBD1 (7 bases). The CDR3 is 13 residues long. CDR1 is NNHDY and CDR2 is SYVADS in the germline V gene. V was trimmed by 5 bases and J by 3 bases, leaving 9 bases between them. The CDR3 here is CASRGGAYAEQFF. Incomplete CDR3 DNA: TGTGCCAGCAGAGGGGGCGCCTATGCT.

Points on this clone: Genes and germline are mouse. The read ends 4 residues shy of where the CDR3 ends; the end is completed using the germline J gene. The sample has other DNA sequences that encode this CDR3 too. The V and J genes are TRBV5 and TRBJ2-3; 8 nucleotides line up with TRBD2. The J segment lost 1 base and the V segment lost 4 bases, leaving 4 bases of the junction unmatched. Germline CDR1 and CDR2: LGHNA and YNLKQL (reference sequence). The CDR3 has 15 amino acids. The covered CDR3 bases are TGTGCCAGCAGCCCACCGACTGGGGGTGCAGAA. It encodes CASSPPTGGAE. The entire CDR3 protein reads CASSPPTGGAETLYF.

This clone was picked up a small number of times. Mouse gene names apply. The CDR3 end lies 4 residues beyond the end of the read and is filled in from the germline J gene. The sample has other DNA sequences that encode this CDR3 too. The V call is TRBV1, the J call TRBJ2-7; weak D call: TRBD2 (6 bases). Germline V gives CDR1 NSQYPW, CDR2 LRSPGD (reference sequence). The CDR3 sequence is 13 residues long. CDR3 amino acids: CTCSAGGEDEQYF. The CDR3 DNA, read in part, is TGCACCTGCAGTGCAGGGGGGGAAGAT.

Only a few counts were recorded for this clone. Here the gene names and germline are mouse. From the germline J gene comes the end of the CDR3, since the read stops 4 residues before it. The genes are TRBV1 and TRBJ2-2; tentatively, D is TRBD1 (6 bases). The CDR3 totals 15 residues. Germline V lookup: CDR1 NSQYPW, CDR2 LRSPGD (reference sequence). V lost 0 bases and J lost 3, with 8 bases in between. Partial CDR3 DNA: TGCACCTGCAGTGCAGATCGGACAGACACCGGG. As protein: CTCSADRTDTG. The complete CDR3 protein is CTCSADRTDTGQLYF.

This clone has only a few counts. The listed genes are named as in mouse. From the germline J gene comes the end of the CDR3, since the read stops 4 residues before it. The J gene is TRBJ2-1, the V gene TRBV13-3; D call uncertain. V lost 0 bases to trimming and J lost 0 bases, with 7 bases between them. Per the germline V gene, CDR1 is NNHDY and CDR2 is SYVADS. CDR3 length: 15 amino acids. The CDR3 DNA, read in part, is TGTGCCAGCAGTGATGCTGAGTATAACTATGCT. This encodes CASSDAEYNYA. The entire CDR3 reads CASSDAEYNYAEQFF.

This clone was counted only a few times. Gene names and germline refer to mouse. The read ends 4 residues before the CDR3 terminus; that terminus is restored from the germline J gene. The chain links TRBV13-1 to TRBJ2-1, with D maybe TRBD1 (6 bases). The CDR3 loop spans 13 amino acids. The V and J ends lost 4 bases and 4 bases respectively, with 9 bases between them. The germline CDR1 and CDR2 sequences are NSHNY and SYGAGN. The CDR3 protein is CASSHQGYAEQFF. The sequenced CDR3 bases are TGTGCCAGCAGTCACCAGGGGTATGCT.

Worth noting for this clone: The germline and genes are mouse ones. The covered CDR3 bases are TGTGCCAGCAGGCGGACTGGAACTAGTGCAGAA. This codes for CASRRTGTSAE. The whole CDR3 reads CASRRTGTSAETLYF. This chain uses TRBV14 with TRBJ2-3; the match to TRBD2 covers 7 bases. The read falls 4 residues short of the CDR3 end, and the missing part is taken from the germline J gene. V shed 5 bases and J 0 bases; nucleotides not matched to a gene: 6. CDR1 and CDR2 from the germline V gene are SGHDT and FRDEAV. The CDR3 has 15 amino acids.